This TCR beta chain came from a study of sequential checkpoint blockade in melanoma. Study context: First-line arms were nivolumab then ipilimumab, or the reverse, randomized 1:1. Both treatment sequences were followed by maintenance nivolumab. TCRbeta immunosequencing was performed on DNA from 75 to 95 pretreatment melanoma tumor samples. Study outcomes and limitations: In arm A, pretreatment tumor clonality was associated with response.

Libraries were prepared by immunoSEQ multiplex PCR; TCRdb keeps only in-frame clonotypes and omits some of them. The profile shows around 6,000 clones, roughly 21% of them singletons. The CDR3 is made up of 14 amino acids. Trimming removed 5 bases from V and 10 bases from J, with 19 bases in between. Germline CDR1 and CDR2: SGHNT and YENEEA. This clone was seen at least ten times. No antigen is known for it. Specified treatment: randomized to nivolumab then ipilimumab (arm A) or the reverse (arm B). This TCR was recovered from a human donor with melanoma. The sample here was tumor tissue (inferred from file names), taken from a patient given nivolumab and ipilimumab in sequence. This sequence joins TRBV11-3 and TRBJ2-3; perhaps TRBD2 as D (5 bases). The CDR3 here is CASSLLSTGSAQYF. CDR3 DNA: TGTGCCAGCAGCCTCCTTAGTACTGGGAGTGCGCAGTATTTT.